These 17 T cell receptor beta chains originate from one sample sequenced in a study of cytomegalovirus exposure and HLA in healthy donors. PCR involved 60 Vbeta and 13 Jbeta primers. Sequencing used immunoSEQ multiplex PCR; TCRdb keeps in-frame clones, though not all of them. The sample has 190,000 or so clones; roughly 83% are singletons. Source material: PBMCs. These receptors were collected from a male donor in good health and CMV-seropositive.

The rearrangement uses TRBV7-2 and TRBJ1-1, with TRBD1 matching 9 bases. Germline CDR1 and CDR2: SGHTA and FQGNSA. The trim removed 4 bases at V and 4 bases at J, leaving 4 bases unmatched. There are 14 residues in the CDR3. CDR3 protein: CASSYRGPSTEAFF. The CDR3 DNA sequence: TGTGCCAGCAGCTACAGGGGGCCGAGCACTGAAGCTTTCTTT.

V is TRBV7-8 and J is TRBJ1-5; a weak D match, TRBD1 (6 bases). Germline V gene lookup returns CDR1 SGHVS and CDR2 FQNEAQ. CDR3 size: 15 residues. Trimming took 2 bases from V and 7 from J, leaving 15 bases between them. CDR3 nucleotide sequence: TGTGCCAGCAGCTTACATCAGGGGCCGAGCCAGCCCCAGCATTTT. Its protein is CASSLHQGPSQPQHF.

The chain links TRBV5-8 to TRBJ2-5; 9 bases fit TRBD1. This CDR3 is built from 14 residues. With 5 bases clipped from V and 1 base from J, the junction kept 3 bases outside the gene matches. Germline assignment: CDR1 SGHTS and CDR2 YDEGEE. The CDR3 nucleotides are TGTGCCAGCAGGGAACAGGGGGCCCAAGAGACCCAGTACTTC. It yields the protein CASREQGAQETQYF.

The J gene is TRBJ1-3, the V gene TRBV2, with D perhaps TRBD1 (5 bases). CDR1 is SNHLY and CDR2 is FYNNEI in the germline V gene. This CDR3 spans 15 amino acids. Trimming pared 6 bases from V and 1 base from J, leaving 13 bases between. CDR3 residues: CASSGEGTSGNTIYF. Written as DNA, the CDR3 is TGTGCCAGCAGCGGGGAGGGGACTTCTGGAAACACCATATATTTT.

This chain connects TRBV5-1 to TRBJ2-7, with 14 bases lining up with TRBD2. Germline assignment: CDR1 SGHRS and CDR2 YFSETQ. J lost 0 bases, V lost 4 bases, and 9 bases had no gene match. CDR3 length: 18 residues. The CDR3 bases are TGCGCCAGCAGCGCTCGACTAGCGGGGGGGCTGGTCTCCTACGAGCAGTACTTC. This codes for CASSARLAGGLVSYEQYF.

The V call is TRBV29-1, the J call TRBJ2-1, with 9 bases identical to TRBD2. The CDR3 is 16 amino acids. Germline values: CDR1 SQVTM, CDR2 ANQGSEA. V shed 4 bases, J shed 8 bases, and the junction held 15 bases outside the gene matches. In DNA, the CDR3 is TGCAGCGTTGTGGACCATGGACTAGCGCCGGGCTATGAGCAGTTCTTC. This sequence encodes CSVVDHGLAPGYEQFF.

A word on this clone: At one boundary the junction diverges from the germline segment, which might be a read error. The chain couples TRBV7-2 to TRBJ2-1; 13 bases are shared with TRBD2. The germline gives CDR1 SGHTA, CDR2 FQGNSA. The length of the CDR3 is 14 residues. The CDR3 spells CASSGLAGVNGQFF. The CDR3 region has the DNA TGTGCCAGCAGTGGACTAGCGGGAGTGAATGGGCAGTTCTTC.

J is TRBJ2-5 and V is TRBV5-4; 11 nucleotides line up with TRBD2. J lost 4 bases, V lost 7 bases, and 12 bases had no gene match. This CDR3 is 16 amino acids long. The germline V gene encodes CDR1 SGHNT and CDR2 YYREEE (reference sequence). CDR3 sequence (DNA): TGTGCCAGCTCCACCTTCACTAGCGGGAGTCGAGAGACCCAGTACTTC. It specifies CASSTFTSGSRETQYF.

This clone was seen only a few times. Compared with germline, one end of the junction differs, possibly owing to a read error. The chain combines TRBV7-6 with TRBJ1-1; no firm D call. This CDR3 contains 15 residues. The germline CDR1 and CDR2 sequences are SGHVS and FNYEAQ. The CDR3 nucleotides read TGTGCCAGCAGCCTAGCCCGGGGAGTGAACACTGAAGCTTTCTTT. Protein product: CASSLARGVNTEAFF.

The chain links TRBV30 to TRBJ2-2, with D unclear. The CDR3 extends over 12 amino acids. CDR1 GTSNPN and CDR2 SVGIG come from the germline V gene (reference sequence). Trimming took off 3 bases at V and 6 bases at J, with 8 bases between the two ends. The CDR3 sequence is CAWSPMSGELFF. CDR3 coding DNA: TGTGCCTGGAGCCCTATGTCCGGGGAGCTGTTTTTT.

V gene TRBV7-3 combines with J gene TRBJ2-5, with 13 bases identical to TRBD2. Germline V gene sequence: CDR1 SGHTA, CDR2 FQGTGA. Trimming removed 1 base from V and 5 bases from J; junction bases left unmatched: 7. This CDR3 is built from 17 residues. This CDR3 reads CASSLRGTSGTKETQYF. Written as DNA, the CDR3 is TGTGCCAGCAGCTTAAGGGGGACTAGCGGGACTAAGGAGACCCAGTACTTC.

The rearrangement uses TRBV9 and TRBJ2-7; D is possibly TRBD2 (6 bases). The germline CDR1 and CDR2 sequences are SGDLS and YYNGEE. V was cut by 0 bases and J by 2 bases, with 21 bases left in between. The CDR3 extends over 18 amino acids. The DNA for the CDR3 is TGTGCCAGCAGCGTAGACATTAACGGGAGAAAGGCCGCCTACGAGCAGTACTTC. It specifies CASSVDINGRKAAYEQYF.

The chain couples TRBV5-1 to TRBJ2-7; 12 positions agree with TRBD2. After removal of 4 bases from V and 6 bases from J, the junction contained 11 bases not matched to a gene. This CDR3 spans 16 amino acids. Germline loops: CDR1 SGHRS, CDR2 YFSETQ. The CDR3 here is CASSPGAGTSGPEQYF. For the CDR3, the DNA is TGCGCCAGCAGCCCGGGCGCCGGGACTAGCGGGCCCGAGCAGTACTTC.

The V call is TRBV6-4, the J call TRBJ2-3, with D tentatively TRBD2 (6 bases). Trimming cost V 0 bases and J 8 bases, with 12 bases left between them. CDR1 and CDR2 (germline): MRHNA, SNTAGT. The CDR3 contains 14 residues. The chain's CDR3 is CASSDSRVGGTQYF. CDR3 DNA sequence: TGTGCCAGCAGTGACTCGAGGGTCGGGGGTACGCAGTATTTT.

This chain uses TRBV7-2 with TRBJ1-1; 8 positions match TRBD1. Germline V gene data show CDR1 as SGHTA and CDR2 as FQGNSA. The ends lost 3 bases at V and 6 bases at J; junction bases unmatched: 6. The CDR3 loop spans 14 amino acids. The CDR3 is CASSFSGQGAEAFF. The CDR3 DNA is TGTGCCAGCAGCTTTAGCGGACAGGGCGCTGAAGCTTTCTTT. Supplemented by reference TRBV7-2 and TRBJ1-1, the full variable domain reads GAGVSQSPSNKVTEKGKDVELRCDPISGHTALYWYRQSLGQGLEFLIYFQGNSAPDKSGLPSDRFSAERTGGSVSTLTIQRTQQEDSAVYLCASSFSGQGAEAFFGQGTRLTVV.

The table lists this clone with a count of one. The chain combines TRBV5-6 with TRBJ2-7; 8 nucleotides agree with TRBD1. Losses at the gene ends were 3 bases for V and 4 bases for J; bases not matched to a gene: 15. Looked up from germline, CDR1 is SGHDT and CDR2 is YYEEEE. The CDR3 covers 17 residues. The CDR3 DNA sequence: TGTGCCAGCAGCTCATCTCAGGGGGCGCTTAAGCCGTACGAGCAGTACTTC. As protein: CASSSSQGALKPYEQYF.

The J gene is TRBJ1-2, the V gene TRBV19; D is perhaps TRBD1 (6 bases). Trimming removed 3 bases at V and 7 bases at J, with 15 bases between. Germline lookup yields CDR1 LNHDA and CDR2 SQIVND (reference sequence). There are 14 residues in the CDR3. The CDR3 bases are TGTGCCAGTAGTATTGCACCACAGGGAATTGGCTACACCTTC. Translating it yields CASSIAPQGIGYTF.